Shown below are 9 T cell receptor beta chains from a single sample sequenced in a study of CD8 T cells in ankylosing spondylitis. Via MiXCR, TCRdb re-called the 5' RACE reads, giving one row per CDR3 protein. Of 200,000 to 250,000 distinct CDR3 sequences in the sample, over 8.5% were seen once. The sequenced sample consisted of blood, either unsorted or a sorted T cell fraction (not recorded which). Receptors originate from a male donor with ankylosing spondylitis or in good health (not recorded which).

The CDR3 here is CASSRGTSGGQDTQYF. The CDR3 DNA sequence: TGTGCCAGCAGCCGAGGGACTAGCGGGGGGCAAGATACGCAGTATTTT. The chain couples TRBV7-2 to TRBJ2-3, with 15 positions matching TRBD2. This CDR3 is built from 16 residues. V shed 5 bases and J 5 bases; nucleotides not matched to a gene: 5. Germline V CDR1 and CDR2: SGHTA, FQGNSA.

At least ten counts were recorded for this clonotype. The chain uses TRBV20-1 and TRBJ2-2; the match to TRBD2 covers 14 bases. Germline CDR1 reads DFQATT; CDR2 reads SNEGSKA (reference sequence). The CDR3 has 17 amino acids. J lost 2 bases, V lost 3 bases, and 5 bases had no gene match. The CDR3 nucleotides read TGCAGTGCTAGGGGACTAGCGGGGGCCCGTAACACCGGGGAGCTGTTTTTT. It codes for CSARGLAGARNTGELFF.

V is TRBV2 and J is TRBJ2-1; 16 positions agree with TRBD2. Trimming took 7 bases from V and 1 from J; bases not matched to a gene: 4. The germline CDR1 and CDR2 sequences are SNHLY and FYNNEI. The CDR3 extends over 17 amino acids. The CDR3 sequence: CASKGTSGRGSYNEQFF. The CDR3 DNA sequence: TGTGCCAGCAAGGGGACTAGCGGGAGGGGGTCCTACAATGAGCAGTTCTTC.

This clonotype has a count of ten or more. The chain has TRBV5-1 and TRBJ2-1; D is ambiguous. Trimming pared 0 bases from V and 1 base from J, leaving 11 bases between. The CDR3 is 16 amino acids. Germline V gene lookup returns CDR1 SGHRS and CDR2 YFSETQ. The CDR3 loop is CASSLVEGSSYNEQFF. In DNA form, the CDR3 reads TGCGCCAGCAGCTTGGTGGAAGGGTCTTCCTACAATGAGCAGTTCTTC.

This clonotype has at least ten counts. CDR3 sequence (DNA): TGCAGTGCACCAAGATGGGACAGAGACTACAATGAGCAGTTCTTC. Translation: CSAPRWDRDYNEQFF. The J gene is TRBJ2-1, the V gene TRBV20-1, with TRBD1 matching 7 bases. Germline CDR1 reads DFQATT; CDR2 reads SNEGSKA (reference sequence). The V and J ends lost 6 bases and 3 bases, in that order; junction bases with no gene match: 11. The CDR3 loop spans 15 amino acids.

This clonotype has ten or more counts. CDR3 residues: CAISESWGANYNEQFF. The CDR3 bases are TGTGCCATCAGTGAGTCGTGGGGGGCTAATTACAATGAGCAGTTCTTC. V usage is TRBV10-3 and J usage is TRBJ2-1; either TRBD1 or TRBD2 may fit D (6 bases each). Germline V gene sequence: CDR1 ENHRY, CDR2 SYGVKD. Trimming removed 0 bases at V and 4 bases at J, with 13 bases between. The CDR3 has 16 residues.

This clonotype has at least ten counts. The chain carries TRBV20-1 and TRBJ2-3, with a tentative D call TRBD1 (6 bases). Germline values: CDR1 DFQATT, CDR2 SNEGSKA (reference sequence). V lost 2 bases and J lost 3, with 15 bases in between. This CDR3 region has 15 residues. In nucleotides, the CDR3 is TGCAGTGCTAGAAGACCCCGGGACATTACAGATACGCAGTATTTT. It encodes CSARRPRDITDTQYF.

The CDR3 bases are TGTGCCAGCAGTTACGGGGCCCACGAGCAGTACTTC. It encodes CASSYGAHEQYF. The rearrangement joins TRBV6-6 to TRBJ2-7; perhaps TRBD1 as D (5 bases). This CDR3 contains 12 residues. The V gene's germline CDR1 is MNHNY and CDR2 SVGAGI (reference sequence). V dropped 2 bases and J dropped 5 bases, with 7 bases sitting between them.

This clonotype turned up a few times. V is TRBV12-3 or TRBV12-4 and J is TRBJ1-3; D remains ambiguous. The CDR3 is 15 amino acids. Trimming shortened V by 4 bases and J by 2 bases, and 12 bases separated the two germline ends. The CDR3 region is CASSYGLEAGNTIYF. In DNA, the CDR3 is TGTGCCAGCAGTTACGGACTTGAAGCTGGAAACACCATATATTTT.